This entry describes one T cell receptor (beta chain). The clone's antigen remains unknown. One base away there is no much larger clone; base qualities are not given. Taken from cysteine to phenylalanine, the CDR3 has 15 residues. Only CDR3 DNA is held: 45 bases, read in frame from base 1. According to the germline V gene (reference sequence), CDR1 reads LNHDA and CDR2 reads SQIVND. Trimming at the junction amounts to 3 bases on V and 7 bases on J, and the germline ends lie 15 bases apart. This specimen comes from a study of T-cell memory formation after mild COVID-19 (dated by TCRdb to about 2021). Study-level background: TCR sequence clusters from the two donors were found to be largely donor specific. Two young, previously healthy adult volunteers, one female and one male, were included in the cohort. In two donors, T-cell clones that expanded and contracted after mild COVID-19 were followed by sequencing TCRalpha and TCRbeta repertoires longitudinally. The research as a whole found: Contracting CD4+ clones were found mainly in CM and EM memory subsets, while CD8+ clones were enriched in EMRA. SARS-CoV-2 specificity was not confirmed for the second-wave clones peaking on day 37. The study included only a couple of mild cases, and larger cohorts that include severe cases with pre-infection samples were judged to be necessary. Some responding clones were found in pre-infection memory, which suggests that pre-existing cross-reactive memory T cells took part in the SARS-CoV-2 response. Clones that contracted from day 15 to 85 showed balanced CD4/CD8 phenotypes, whereas a second wave of clones that expanded from day 15 to 37 leaned towards CD4+.

TCRdb names Illumina NovaSeq 6000 as the instrument used. TCRalpha and TCRbeta cDNA libraries were constructed by 5'RACE with constant-segment primers, with sample barcodes and unique molecular identifiers being introduced. RNA was extracted from every sample with Trizol reagent. Libraries were amplified in two PCR steps, with a second sample barcode and Illumina TruSeq adapters added in the second step. Libraries were sequenced on an Illumina NovaSeq with 2 x 150 bp paired-end reads. As for how the authors treated the data: Reads were demultiplexed and collapsed into UMI-guided consensus sequences with migec v1.2.7. Using mixcr v2.1.11, UMI consensuses were aligned to TRA and TRB V and J templates and then assembled into clonotypes. A clonotype was counted as expanded or contracted only when both edgeR and NoisET called the clonotype significant, with the noise models trained on biological replicates. For edgeR calls, a false discovery rate-adjusted p below 0.01 and a log2 fold-change threshold of 1 were applied. As an exploratory analysis of dynamics, max-normalized trajectories of the 1000 most abundant clonotypes were examined by PCA with hierarchical clustering. Each responding clone was given a CD4 or CD8 phenotype based on the CD4+ and CD8+ repertoires, which had been sequenced separately. TCRdb reprocessing: public reads trimmed at Q25 with fastp, clones called with MiXCR, in-frame beta chains kept. Identical CDR3 proteins give one entry, which carries the most common genes and DNA. These V and J calls are TCRdb output, not the study's own analysis. This sample holds about 340,000 distinct CDR3 sequences; approximately 15% were observed only once. Approximately 20% of the sample goes to the ten largest clones.

PBMCs were isolated by Ficoll-Paque density gradient centrifugation. The chain was built from TRBV19 and TRBJ1-4; no D gene call is confident. Input material: PBMCs or a T cell subset sorted from them (not recorded which). This receptor was identified in a man younger than 30 who had mild COVID-19 (a few samples of this study predate the infection). The sample titles of this study are shuffled in the database, so cell type and time point are left out; the donor was told from shared clones. The CDR3 protein sequence reads: CASSIRGRHSEKLFF. The nucleotide sequence reads as follows: TGTGCCAGTAGTATCCGAGGACGTCATAGTGAAAAACTGTTTTTT.